Presented here are 21 T cell receptor beta chains from one specimen sequenced in a study of PD-L1 blockade in urothelial cancer. Sequencing used immunoSEQ multiplex PCR; TCRdb keeps in-frame clones, though not all of them. The sample yields about 52,000 clones, 60% to 80% seen once. Sequencing was performed on PBMCs, taken around atezolizumab (anti-PD-L1) treatment. Source of these receptors: a man aged 65-85 years with urothelial cancer.

This sequence joins TRBV19 and TRBJ1-1; D uncertain. V was cut by 6 bases and J by 0 bases, with 11 bases left in between. This CDR3 contains 14 residues. The germline V gene encodes CDR1 LNHDA and CDR2 SQIVND (reference sequence). CDR3: CASRRGFVNTEAFF. The CDR3 DNA reads as TGTGCCAGTAGGCGCGGTTTCGTGAACACTGAAGCTTTCTTT.

The chain uses TRBV9 and TRBJ2-2; 11 nucleotides line up with TRBD2. CDR3 size: 17 residues. Germline trimming cut 6 bases from V and 2 bases from J; bases unmatched to any gene: 9. Germline CDR1 and CDR2: SGDLS and YYNGEE. The CDR3 loop is CASTAPSGGTNTGELFF. As DNA, the CDR3 is TGTGCCAGCACCGCCCCTAGCGGGGGGACCAACACCGGGGAGCTGTTTTTT. The full variable domain, with the rest looked up from reference TRBV9 and TRBJ2-2, is DSGVTQTPKHLITATGQRVTLRCSPRSGDLSVYWYQQSLDQGLQFLIQYYNGEERAKGNILERFSAQQFPDLHSELNLSSLELGDSALYFCASTAPSGGTNTGELFFGEGSRLTVL.

This clone was picked up one time. This sequence joins TRBV11-2 and TRBJ1-5; perhaps TRBD1 as D (6 bases). The V and J ends lost 4 bases and 9 bases respectively, with 13 bases between them. The germline CDR1 and CDR2 sequences are SGHAT and FQNNGV. This CDR3 spans 13 amino acids. CDR3 sequence: CASSWGPTGPQHF. CDR3 coding DNA: TGTGCCAGCAGCTGGGGGCCCACGGGGCCCCAGCATTTT.

The chain carries TRBV10-3 and TRBJ2-7, with D possibly TRBD1 on 5 matching bases. The germline V gene has CDR1 ENHRY and CDR2 SYGVKD. V lost 4 bases and J 1 base, leaving 17 bases between the germline ends. This CDR3 has 16 amino acids. CDR3 residues: CAISARGKPGSYEQYF. The CDR3, as DNA: TGTGCCATCAGTGCAAGGGGCAAACCTGGGTCCTACGAGCAGTACTTC.

The chain carries TRBV13 and TRBJ1-1; 10 bases fit TRBD1. Germline lookup yields CDR1 PRHDT and CDR2 FYEKMQ (reference sequence). The CDR3 consists of 17 residues. The ends lost 3 bases at V and 3 bases at J; junction bases unmatched: 10. In DNA form, the CDR3 reads TGTGCCAGCAGCTTCCTCCGGGACAGGGGATTGGACACTGAAGCTTTCTTT. Protein: CASSFLRDRGLDTEAFF.

This clone was detected only a few times. V and J are TRBV6-1 and TRBJ1-5, with 7 bases lining up with TRBD1. V gave up 4 bases and J gave up 4 bases; unmatched junction bases: 7. There are 15 residues in the CDR3. Germline V gives CDR1 MNHNS, CDR2 SASEGT. CDR3 sequence: CASSGGDSVNQPQHF. The DNA for the CDR3 is TGTGCCAGCAGTGGGGGGGACAGCGTAAATCAGCCCCAGCATTTT.

This clone occurred a few times. The CDR3 sequence: CASSKNLARQGANTEAFF. For the CDR3, the DNA is TGTGCCAGCAGCAAAAACTTAGCGAGACAGGGGGCTAACACTGAAGCTTTCTTT. This rearrangement joins TRBV21-1 to TRBJ1-1; no DNA check was done on the table's D call, TRBD1. TRBV21-1 represents a pseudogene. This CDR3 has 18 residues.

The rearrangement joins TRBV10-3 to TRBJ2-2; 10 nucleotides line up with TRBD2. CDR1 is ENHRY and CDR2 is SYGVKD in the germline V gene. The V segment lost 8 bases and the J segment 2 bases; nucleotides outside the gene matches: 17. The CDR3 covers 19 residues. In DNA form, the CDR3 reads TGTGCCATCCGAAAAGGACTAGCGGCGGTGAGGGGAAACACCGGGGAGCTGTTTTTT. Residues: CAIRKGLAAVRGNTGELFF.

This clone was seen a few times. V gene TRBV18 combines with J gene TRBJ1-1; D not certain. Trimming took 0 bases from V and 5 from J, leaving 7 bases between them. The CDR3 has 13 residues. Germline-derived CDR1 and CDR2 are KGHSH and LQKENI. The CDR3 region is CASSPPLRTEAFF. Here the CDR3 DNA reads TGTGCCAGCTCACCACCCCTTCGGACTGAAGCTTTCTTT. Full variable domain (missing parts from reference TRBV18 and TRBJ1-1): NAGVMQNPRHLVRRRGQEARLRCSPMKGHSHVYWYRQLPEEGLKFMVYLQKENIIDESGMPKERFSAEFPKEGPSILRIQQVVRGDSAAYFCASSPPLRTEAFFGQGTRLTVV.

The J gene is TRBJ2-3, the V gene TRBV20-1, with D maybe TRBD2 (6 bases). Between the trimmed V and J ends, which lost 0 bases and 15 bases, there was a span of 13 bases. Per germline, CDR1 DFQATT and CDR2 SNEGSKA (reference sequence). CDR3 size: 11 residues. CDR3 nucleotides: TGCAGTGCTAGAGATCGAGGTACTAGCTATTTT. Translation gives CSARDRGTSYF.

The chain couples TRBV7-9 to TRBJ2-3; maybe TRBD1 (7 bases). The germline V gene encodes CDR1 SEHNR and CDR2 FQNEAQ (reference sequence). V was pared by 3 bases and J by 0 bases, with 13 bases between. CDR3 length: 16 amino acids. The CDR3 here is CASSLAGGSSTDTQYF. Written as DNA, the CDR3 is TGTGCCAGCAGCTTGGCAGGGGGGTCTAGCACAGATACGCAGTATTTT.

V is TRBV4-1 and J is TRBJ2-2; D might be TRBD2 (5 bases). Germline V CDR1 and CDR2: MGHRA, YSYEKL. Trimming stripped 1 base from V and 4 bases from J, with 10 bases between. The CDR3 is made up of 15 amino acids. This CDR3 is CASSQGGVSTGELFF. The DNA for the CDR3 is TGCGCCAGCAGCCAAGGGGGAGTCTCCACCGGGGAGCTGTTTTTT.

This clone was counted once. The chain is built from TRBV7-9 and TRBJ1-3; no reliable D call. This CDR3 is built from 14 residues. CDR1 SEHNR and CDR2 FQNEAQ come from the germline V gene (reference sequence). V shed 0 bases and J shed 4 bases, with 7 bases lying between them. CDR3 DNA: TGTGCCAGCAGCTTAGCGGTAGTGGGAAACACCATATATTTT. Its protein product is CASSLAVVGNTIYF.

CDR3: CASSAAWTGDEKLFF. Here the CDR3 DNA reads TGCGCCAGCAGCGCGGCCTGGACAGGGGATGAAAAACTGTTTTTT. The chain is built from TRBV5-1 and TRBJ1-4, with 9 nucleotides matching TRBD1. After removal of 4 bases from V and 6 bases from J, the junction contained 7 bases not matched to a gene. The germline V gene has CDR1 SGHRS and CDR2 YFSETQ. CDR3 length equals 15 residues. Complete variable domain (other parts from reference TRBV5-1 and TRBJ1-4): KAGVTQTPRYLIKTRGQQVTLSCSPISGHRSVSWYQQTPGQGLQFLFEYFSETQRNKGNFPGRFSGRQFSNSRSEMNVSTLELGDSALYLCASSAAWTGDEKLFFGSGTQLSVL.

V and J are TRBV7-8 and TRBJ2-4, with 10 bases lining up with TRBD1. Trimming at V came to 3 bases and at J to 6 bases, leaving 11 bases not matched to a gene. The CDR3 spans 17 residues. From germline, CDR1 is SGHVS and CDR2 FQNEAQ. CDR3 loop: CASSLGRDRGIGNIQYF. CDR3 nucleotides: TGTGCCAGCAGCTTGGGCCGGGACAGGGGCATTGGAAACATTCAGTACTTC.

The rearrangement links TRBV7-9 to TRBJ1-1; 10 bases agree with TRBD1. This CDR3 is 15 amino acids long. Germline CDR1 SEHNR, CDR2 FQNEAQ (reference sequence). The V gene end was trimmed by 5 bases and the J gene end by 4 bases; junction bases not matched to a gene: 7. The CDR3 coding sequence is TGTGCCAGCAGCACGGCGACAGGGGGCCTCACTGAAGCTTTCTTT. As protein: CASSTATGGLTEAFF.

The gene calls are TRBV5-1 and TRBJ2-5, with no clear D. CDR3 length: 14 amino acids. Germline V gene sequence: CDR1 SGHRS, CDR2 YFSETQ. V lost 1 base to trimming and J lost 2 bases, with 9 bases between them. This CDR3 reads CASSLYFDQETQYF. Written as DNA, the CDR3 is TGCGCCAGCAGCTTGTACTTCGATCAAGAGACCCAGTACTTC.

The chain combines TRBV4-3 with TRBJ1-2, with D perhaps TRBD1 (5 bases). The V and J ends lost 4 bases and 0 bases respectively, with 9 bases between them. This CDR3 has 14 amino acids. The germline V gene encodes CDR1 LGHNA and CDR2 YSLEER. The DNA of the CDR3 is TGCGCCAGCAGCCTGGGGACTTCTAACTATGGCTACACCTTC. It yields the protein CASSLGTSNYGYTF.

This clone was counted a few times. The genes are TRBV14 and TRBJ1-6; D possibly corresponds to TRBD1 (6 bases). Germline V gives CDR1 SGHDN, CDR2 FVKESK. The length of the CDR3 is 15 residues. The V end lost 4 bases, the J end lost 9 bases, and 16 bases lay between the germline ends. The chain's CDR3 is CASSLLAGDSSPLHF. As DNA, the CDR3 is TGTGCCAGCAGCCTTCTGGCAGGGGATAGTTCACCCCTCCACTTT. Full variable domain (outside the CDR3, taken from reference TRBV14 and TRBJ1-6): EAGVTQFPSHSVIEKGQTVTLRCDPISGHDNLYWYRRVMGKEIKFLLHFVKESKQDESGMPNNRFLAERTGGTYSTLKVQPAELEDSGVYFCASSLLAGDSSPLHFGNGTRLTVT.

This rearrangement joins TRBV27 to TRBJ2-7; 11 bases line up with TRBD1. Germline CDR1 reads MNHEY; CDR2 reads SMNVEV (reference sequence). The CDR3 has 14 residues. After removal of 3 bases from V and 4 bases from J, the junction contained 2 bases not matched to a gene. The CDR3 bases are TGTGCCAGCAGTTTGAGGGACAGGGGGTACGAGCAGTACTTC. This encodes CASSLRDRGYEQYF.

This chain links TRBV18 with TRBJ1-1; D perhaps matches TRBD1 (5 bases). Germline assignment: CDR1 KGHSH and CDR2 LQKENI. V was clipped by 7 bases and J by 2 bases, with 14 bases between them. This CDR3 is 14 amino acids long. The CDR3 nucleotides read TGTGCCAGCTTTCCGGGGGTCCGCAACACTGAAGCTTTCTTT. This sequence encodes CASFPGVRNTEAFF.